Listed below are T cell receptor beta chains from one sample, sequenced in a study of cytomegalovirus exposure and HLA in healthy donors. TCRdb's table, derived via immunoSEQ multiplex PCR, lists solely in-frame clones and lacks some. The sample holds some 190,000 clones, around 80% seen once. What was sequenced was PBMCs. The receptor set was obtained from a man aged 18 to 29 in good health and CMV-seronegative. The CDR3 runs from the conserved cysteine through the conserved F or W. D genes are given only for firm matches. Clone size is not always given. Where it is, it says once, few, many or a class for expanded clones.

TRBJ1-3	-	TRBV5-6	-	TGTGCCAGCAGCTTGGTGCAGGGGAGAAACACCATATATTTT	CASSLVQGRNTIYF
TRBJ2-1	-	TRBV4-3	few	TGCGCCAGCAGCCAAGTTTCTCTAGCGTTGGAGGAGCAGTTCTTC	CASSQVSLALEEQFF
TRBJ1-5	-	TRBV5-8	once	TGTGCCAGCAGCCTGGCACCCACTTATCAGCCCCAGCATTTT	CASSLAPTYQPQHF
TRBJ2-7	TRBD2	TRBV27	few	TGTGCCAGCAGGGTGACTAGCGGGACAACCTACGAGCAGTACTTC	CASRVTSGTTYEQYF
TRBJ2-1	TRBD1	TRBV4-2	-	TGTGCCAGCAGCCAAGCCCCGACAGGGGAAAATGAGCAGTTCTTC	CASSQAPTGENEQFF
TRBJ2-7	-	TRBV5-6	-	TGTGCCAGCACCTATACCCCAGGGTTCCACGAGCAGTACTTC	CASTYTPGFHEQYF
TRBJ2-5	-	TRBV7-2	-	TGTGCCAGCAGCTCCAGGGCGGGTCTAGCGGAGACCCAGTACTTC	CASSSRAGLAETQYF
TRBJ2-1	TRBD2	TRBV7-9	-	TGTGCCAGCAGCTTACCCCTCGGACTAGCGGGGAATGAGCAGTTCTTC	CASSLPLGLAGNEQFF
TRBJ2-7	TRBD1	TRBV6-6	-	TGTGCCAGCAGGACGGGACAGAACTCATACGAGCAGTACTTC	CASRTGQNSYEQYF
TRBJ2-1	TRBD2	TRBV5-1	-	TGCGCCAGCAGCTTCGGCGGGAGGGCCGTGGGTGAGCAGTTCTTC	CASSFGGRAVGEQFF
TRBJ1-3	-	TRBV19	once	TGTGCCAGTAGTATGAGGACAGATCGCTCTGGAAACACCATATATTTT	CASSMRTDRSGNTIYF
TRBJ2-1	TRBD2	TRBV13	-	TGTGCCAGCAGCTCGAGGACTAGCGGGAGGACGTACAATGAGCAGTTCTTC	CASSSRTSGRTYNEQFF
TRBJ2-7	TRBD1	TRBV19	-	TGTGCCAGTAGTATAGGGGGACAGGCGTCCTACGAGCAGTACTTC	CASSIGGQASYEQYF
TRBJ1-1	TRBD1	TRBV5-1	-	TGCGCCAGCAGCTTGGGATTGACAGGGAAGAACACTGAAGCTTTCTTT	CASSLGLTGKNTEAFF
TRBJ1-5	-	TRBV28	-	TGTGCCAGCAGCCTGACAGGTCGACAGCCCCAGCATTTT	CASSLTGRQPQHF
TRBJ1-2	-	TRBV7-9	-	TGTGCCAGCAGCTTAGGACAGGTGATAGAGGGCTACACCTTC	CASSLGQVIEGYTF
TRBJ2-2	-	TRBV14	-	TGTGCCAGCAGCTTAATCCCGATTCGGCTAGTTGAGACCGGGGAGCTGTTTTTT	CASSLIPIRLVETGELFF
TRBJ2-7	TRBD2	TRBV27	-	TGTGCCAGCAGTATGGGACTAGCGGTTCCCTCCTACGAGCAGTACTTC	CASSMGLAVPSYEQYF
TRBJ2-5	-	TRBV7-8	-	TGTGCCAGCAGCTTGGTGCTTCAGGAGACCCAGTACTTC	CASSLVLQETQYF
TRBJ1-3	-	TRBV18	few	TGTGCCAGCTCACCAAACAGCCCTAAGGCTGGAAACACCATATATTTT	CASSPNSPKAGNTIYF
TRBJ1-1	-	TRBV27	-	TGTGCCAGCAGTCTGGAGAGGGGGGGTACTGAAGCTTTCTTT	CASSLERGGTEAFF
TRBJ1-4	TRBD1	TRBV19	-	TGTGCCAGTAGTAACCCGGGACAGGGGATTGAAAAACTGTTTTTT	CASSNPGQGIEKLFF
TRBJ1-5	-	TRBV5-1	once	TGCGCCAGCAGCTTTTTCGGCAATCAGCCCCAGCATTTT	CASSFFGNQPQHF
TRBJ2-5	TRBD1	TRBV19	-	TGTGCCAGTAGAGGCAGGGGGCAGGAGACCCAGTACTTC	CASRGRGQETQYF
TRBJ2-1	-	TRBV19	-	TGTGCCAGTAGTCCGGGCGGGGCGGCTTCAGGGGGCAATGAGCAGTTCTTC	CASSPGGAASGGNEQFF
TRBJ2-7	TRBD1	TRBV9	-	TGTGCCAGCAGCGAGAGACAGGGGTTAACCGAGCAGTACTTC	CASSERQGLTEQYF
TRBJ2-6	-	TRBV29-1	-	TGCAGCGTGTGGACAGACTCTGGGGCCAACGTCCTGACTTTC	CSVWTDSGANVLTF
TRBJ2-7	-	TRBV29-1	-	TGCAGCGTTGAACGGGGGGCGAACGAGCAGTACTTC	CSVERGANEQYF
TRBJ2-1	TRBD2	TRBV25-1	-	TGTGCCAGCAAGGCTAGCGGGGACTACAATGAGCAGTTCTTC	CASKASGDYNEQFF
TRBJ2-7	-	TRBV6-5	-	TGTGCCAGCAGTTACTTAGCTAGCGAACCCTACGAGCAGTACTTC	CASSYLASEPYEQYF
TRBJ2-2	-	TRBV9	-	TGTGCCAGCAGCGTAGGTGTGACAAGGAGGTCCGGGGAGCTGTTTTTT	CASSVGVTRRSGELFF
TRBJ1-2	TRBD1	TRBV6-5	-	TGTGCCAGCAGCTTAACAGGGGGCGCGATTGGCTACACCTTC	CASSLTGGAIGYTF
TRBJ2-3	-	TRBV12-5	-	TGTGCTAGTGGTTTTGGAGGGGGCGTAGATACGCAGTATTTT	CASGFGGGVDTQYF
TRBJ2-3	-	TRBV27	-	TGTGCCAGCAGTGCGCTCCGGGGGTCAAGCACAGATACGCAGTATTTT	CASSALRGSSTDTQYF
TRBJ2-3	TRBD1	TRBV7-7	-	TGTGCTAGCAGTCGACAGGGAACAGATACGCAGTATTTT	CASSRQGTDTQYF
TRBJ2-3	-	TRBV13	-	TGTGCCAGCAGCTTAGGACTACCTCGCACAGATACGCAGTATTTT	CASSLGLPRTDTQYF
TRBJ1-2	-	TRBV18	-	TGTGCCAGCTCCCGCAGTGGCTACACCTTC	CASSRSGYTF
TRBJ2-3	-	TRBV27	-	TGTGCCAGCAGTCCGAACTTACGCACAGATACGCAGTATTTT	CASSPNLRTDTQYF
TRBJ2-1	-	TRBV7-3	-	TGTGCCAGCAGCTTAGACGGGAGTGGGTACAATGAGCAGTTCTTC	CASSLDGSGYNEQFF
TRBJ2-3	TRBD1	TRBV7-3	-	TGTGCCAGCAGCTTAATGGGTGGGACAGTGACTAGCACAGATACGCAGTATTTT	CASSLMGGTVTSTDTQYF
TRBJ2-7	TRBD2	TRBV7-9	-	TGTGCCAGCAGCTCCGGACTAGCGGGCTACGAGCAGTACTTC	CASSSGLAGYEQYF